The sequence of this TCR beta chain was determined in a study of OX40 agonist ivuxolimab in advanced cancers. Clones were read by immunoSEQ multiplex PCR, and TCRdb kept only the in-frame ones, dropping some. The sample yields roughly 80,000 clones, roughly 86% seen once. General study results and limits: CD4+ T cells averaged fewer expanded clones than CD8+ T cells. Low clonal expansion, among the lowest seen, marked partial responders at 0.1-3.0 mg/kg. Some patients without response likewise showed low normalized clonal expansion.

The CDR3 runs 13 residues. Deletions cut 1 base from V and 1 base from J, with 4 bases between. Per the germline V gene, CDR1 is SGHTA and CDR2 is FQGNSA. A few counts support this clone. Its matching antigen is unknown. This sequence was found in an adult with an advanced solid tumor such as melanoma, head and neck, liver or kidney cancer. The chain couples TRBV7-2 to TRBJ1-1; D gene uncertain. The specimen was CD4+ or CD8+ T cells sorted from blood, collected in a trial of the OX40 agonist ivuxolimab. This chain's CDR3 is CASSLDRNTEAFF. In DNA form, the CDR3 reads TGTGCCAGCAGCTTAGACAGGAACACTGAAGCTTTCTTT.